These 24 T cell receptor beta chains were sequenced from one sample in a study of shared clonotypes between healthy human individuals. Only in-frame clones appear in the TCRdb table, and some are missing; sequencing was by immunoSEQ multiplex PCR. Here the sample spans a few million clones, approximately 93% being singletons. The sample consisted of naive CD4+ T cells from PBMCs. Noted subset: CD45RA+ positively selected. These receptors were collected from a young man in good health. Some clones in this sample may be carry-over from other donors' samples.

The gene calls are TRBV4-1 and TRBJ1-2; D is ambiguous. Trimming stripped 10 bases from V and 0 bases from J, with 18 bases between. Looked up from germline, CDR1 is MGHRA and CDR2 is YSYEKL. This CDR3 has 15 residues. CDR3 sequence reads: CATQPTSGPNYGYTF. CDR3 DNA: TGCGCCACCCAACCGACCTCTGGACCTAACTATGGCTACACCTTC.

The V gene is TRBV19, the J gene TRBJ2-1; tentatively, D is TRBD1 (5 bases). The CDR3 contains 15 residues. Trimming stripped 4 bases from V and 6 bases from J, with 16 bases between. CDR1 LNHDA and CDR2 SQIVND come from the germline V gene (reference sequence). In DNA form, the CDR3 reads TGTGCCAGTAGTACTAGGGGTCGAAGACTCAATGAGCAGTTCTTC. The encoded protein is CASSTRGRRLNEQFF.

The chain uses TRBV6-1 and TRBJ2-3, with TRBD2 matching over 11 bases. The junction had 2 bases not matched to a gene; V was cut back by 6 bases and J by 3 bases. This CDR3 is 14 amino acids long. In germline, CDR1 is MNHNS, CDR2 SASEGT. The CDR3 reads CASRVAGGTDTQYF. The DNA of the CDR3 is TGTGCCAGCAGAGTAGCGGGAGGGACAGATACGCAGTATTTT.

This clone was found once. CDR3 DNA: TGTGCCAGCAGCCGACTAGCGGAATACAATGAGCAGTTCTTC. Translating it yields CASSRLAEYNEQFF. The chain links TRBV11-2 to TRBJ2-1; 9 nucleotides agree with TRBD2. Looked up from germline, CDR1 is SGHAT and CDR2 is FQNNGV. The ends lost 5 bases at V and 4 bases at J; junction bases unmatched: 3. This CDR3 region has 14 residues.

This clone was picked up one time. The CDR3 coding sequence is TGTGCCAGCAGACGACTAGCGGGAAATGAGCAGTTCTTC. It specifies CASRRLAGNEQFF. The chain uses TRBV4-2 and TRBJ2-1, with TRBD2 matching 11 bases. Germline values: CDR1 LGHNA, CDR2 YNFKEQ. The V and J ends lost 6 bases and 7 bases, in that order; junction bases with no gene match: 2. The length of the CDR3 is 13 residues.

CDR3 sequence (DNA): TGTGCCAGCAGTACCTTCAAGGGACTAGCGGGGAACACCGGGGAGCTGTTTTTT. Translation gives CASSTFKGLAGNTGELFF. The V gene is TRBV28, the J gene TRBJ2-2; 12 bases match TRBD2. Germline CDR1 and CDR2: MDHEN and SYDVKM. The V gene end was trimmed by 5 bases and the J gene end by 1 base; junction bases not matched to a gene: 8. The length of the CDR3 is 18 residues.

As DNA, the CDR3 is TGTGCCAGCAGCGCATCCGGGGCCTACGAGCAGTACTTC. Translation gives CASSASGAYEQYF. The chain has TRBV7-9 and TRBJ2-7; the D gene is possibly TRBD2 (5 bases). This CDR3 is built from 13 residues. V lost 5 bases to trimming and J lost 2 bases, with 10 bases between them. Per the germline V gene, CDR1 is SEHNR and CDR2 is FQNEAQ (reference sequence).

The V call is TRBV6-5, the J call TRBJ2-1; 9 bases align to TRBD2. Germline CDR1 MNHEY, CDR2 SVGAGI. V lost 5 bases to trimming and J lost 14 bases; unmatched junction nucleotides: 7. The CDR3 sequence is 12 residues long. Here the CDR3 reads CASSQLAGIKFF. CDR3 DNA: TGTGCCAGCAGTCAGCTAGCGGGAATAAAGTTCTTC.

The J gene is TRBJ1-6, the V gene TRBV6-5; TRBD1 matches at 7 bases. CDR1 and CDR2 (germline): MNHEY, SVGAGI. This CDR3 region has 14 residues. The trim removed 5 bases at V and 5 bases at J, leaving 3 bases unmatched. The CDR3 loop is CASSPGTDNSPLHF. Here the CDR3 DNA reads TGTGCCAGCAGTCCCGGGACAGATAATTCACCCCTCCACTTT.

The V gene is TRBV10-2, the J gene TRBJ2-7; perhaps TRBD1 as D (6 bases). V was shortened by 9 bases and J by 0 bases, with 18 bases between the two germline ends. Germline V lookup: CDR1 WSHSY, CDR2 SAAADI. The CDR3 consists of 15 residues. CDR3 DNA sequence: TGCGCCAGTAGGAAGAGAGGGGGAATCTCCTACGAGCAGTACTTC. Encoded protein: CASRKRGGISYEQYF.

The genes are TRBV4-1 and TRBJ2-7; D is possibly TRBD2 (5 bases). The CDR3 has 17 amino acids. Trimming pared 0 bases from V and 2 bases from J, leaving 17 bases between. Germline CDR1 is MGHRA and CDR2 is YSYEKL. This CDR3 reads CASSQEPVLSGAYEQYF. In nucleotides, the CDR3 is TGCGCCAGCAGCCAAGAACCTGTACTAAGCGGAGCCTACGAGCAGTACTTC.

The chain uses TRBV9 and TRBJ1-3; D is uncertain. Germline CDR1 reads SGDLS; CDR2 reads YYNGEE. The CDR3 has 14 amino acids. Trimming pared 3 bases from V and 3 bases from J, leaving 10 bases between. This CDR3 is CASSADFNGNTIYF. The CDR3, as DNA: TGTGCCAGCAGCGCGGACTTTAATGGAAACACCATATATTTT.

This chain connects TRBV27 to TRBJ2-7; maybe TRBD2 (5 bases). V shed 7 bases and J shed 3 bases, with 16 bases lying between them. Germline V gives CDR1 MNHEY, CDR2 SMNVEV (reference sequence). The CDR3 contains 14 residues. The CDR3 DNA follows: TGTGCCAGCACCTGGAGGCAGGACTGCTACGAGCAGTACTTC. Amino acid sequence: CASTWRQDCYEQYF.

The genes are TRBV5-4 and TRBJ2-2; 9 positions agree with TRBD1. Looked up from germline, CDR1 is SGHNT and CDR2 is YYREEE (reference sequence). The CDR3 runs to 15 residues. After removal of 3 bases from V and 5 bases from J, the junction contained 5 bases not matched to a gene. The chain's CDR3 is CASSSGQGLTGELFF. The DNA for the CDR3 is TGTGCCAGCAGCTCGGGACAGGGTTTAACCGGGGAGCTGTTTTTT.

This chain links TRBV2 with TRBJ2-1; TRBD1 matches at 7 bases. The CDR3 spans 15 residues. V lost 2 bases to trimming and J lost 6 bases; unmatched junction nucleotides: 7. Germline loops: CDR1 SNHLY, CDR2 FYNNEI. The CDR3 region has the DNA TGTGCCAGCAGTGAATGGGACAGAGGAGTCAATGAGCAGTTCTTC. This codes for CASSEWDRGVNEQFF. Supplemented by reference TRBV2 and TRBJ2-1, the full variable domain reads EPEVTQTPSHQVTQMGQEVILRCVPISNHLYFYWYRQILGQKVEFLVSFYNNEISEKSEIFDDQFSVERPDGSNFTLKIRSTKLEDSAMYFCASSEWDRGVNEQFFGPGTRLTVL.

The CDR3: CASSLAGLAGVDEQFF. The CDR3 region has the DNA TGTGCCAGCAGCTTAGCCGGACTAGCGGGAGTAGATGAGCAGTTCTTC. J is TRBJ2-1 and V is TRBV11-3; the match to TRBD2 covers 13 bases. This CDR3 contains 16 residues. The V and J ends lost 1 base and 8 bases, in that order; junction bases with no gene match: 5. The V gene's germline CDR1 is SGHNT and CDR2 YENEEA.

This clone was counted once. The chain recombines TRBV6-5 with TRBJ2-3; TRBD1 is a possible D gene (5 bases). The germline V and J ends were trimmed by 5 bases and 1 base, with 7 bases remaining between them. Germline lookup yields CDR1 MNHEY and CDR2 SVGAGI. The CDR3 totals 13 residues. CDR3 region: CASSEQGTDTQYF. In DNA, the CDR3 is TGTGCCAGCAGTGAACAGGGCACAGATACGCAGTATTTT.

This chain links TRBV6-5 with TRBJ1-4, with 10 bases aligning to TRBD1. The CDR3 is 15 amino acids. Germline CDR1 is MNHEY and CDR2 is SVGAGI. After removal of 5 bases from V and 13 bases from J, the junction contained 13 bases not matched to a gene. This CDR3 reads CASSPLIGQGGGLFF. DNA of the CDR3: TGTGCCAGCAGTCCCCTCATCGGACAGGGGGGTGGACTGTTTTTT.

The chain is built from TRBV4-3 and TRBJ1-2, with 8 bases matching TRBD1. This CDR3 comprises 15 residues. Trimming removed 4 bases from V and 2 bases from J; junction bases left unmatched: 6. Germline lookup yields CDR1 LGHNA and CDR2 YSLEER. CDR3 protein: CASSPRTGSNYGYTF. The CDR3 DNA is TGCGCCAGCAGCCCCCGGACAGGGTCGAACTATGGCTACACCTTC.

The gene calls are TRBV7-2 and TRBJ1-4; the D is unclear. The CDR3 covers 13 residues. Germline assignment: CDR1 SGHTA and CDR2 FQGNSA. V dropped 1 base and J dropped 8 bases, with 8 bases sitting between them. As DNA, the CDR3 is TGTGCCAGCAGCTTAGTAAGAAGCGAAAAACTGTTTTTT. It yields the protein CASSLVRSEKLFF.

The V call is TRBV19, the J call TRBJ1-1, with 8 bases that match TRBD1. Germline CDR1 and CDR2: LNHDA and SQIVND (reference sequence). The CDR3 has 15 residues. The V segment lost 5 bases and the J segment 4 bases; nucleotides outside the gene matches: 9. CDR3 amino acids: CASSPGGSWITEAFF. The CDR3 DNA follows: TGTGCCAGTAGTCCAGGGGGCAGCTGGATCACTGAAGCTTTCTTT.

This clone was recorded once. This chain links TRBV30 with TRBJ1-4; 7 nucleotides match TRBD1. Germline CDR1 and CDR2: GTSNPN and SVGIG (reference sequence). This CDR3 comprises 14 residues. V lost 0 bases and J lost 7; bases outside the gene matches: 5. This CDR3 reads CAWSVGTEGEKLFF. CDR3 nucleotides: TGTGCCTGGAGTGTAGGGACAGAGGGTGAAAAACTGTTTTTT.

V usage is TRBV30 and J usage is TRBJ2-1, with TRBD2 matching 14 bases. There are 14 residues in the CDR3. In germline, CDR1 is GTSNPN, CDR2 SVGIG (reference sequence). V shed 8 bases, J shed 5 bases, and the junction held 5 bases outside the gene matches. The CDR3 here is CATRLAGGNNEQFF. The CDR3 bases are TGTGCCACCAGACTAGCGGGAGGGAACAATGAGCAGTTCTTC.

The chain couples TRBV5-4 to TRBJ2-1; the D gene is possibly TRBD1 (5 bases). The CDR3 runs to 14 residues. Per the germline V gene, CDR1 is SGHNT and CDR2 is YYREEE (reference sequence). The V end lost 3 bases, the J end lost 8 bases, and 15 bases lay between the germline ends. The CDR3: CASSSQGRKYEQFF. For the CDR3, the DNA is TGTGCCAGCAGCTCGCAGGGAAGGAAGTATGAGCAGTTCTTC.